The clone carrying this TCR beta chain has at least ten counts. The source of the sample is a study of T-cell memory formation after mild COVID-19. In the study overall: Largely, TCR clusters stayed within a single donor.

One entry per CDR3 protein results from TCRdb running MiXCR on the 5' RACE reads. This sample has about half a million distinct CDR3 sequences, with 15% to 20% found just once. V lost 2 bases, J lost 1 base, and 10 bases stayed unmatched. The germline V gene encodes CDR1 MGHRA and CDR2 YSYEKL. The CDR3 spans 17 residues. Sequenced input: PBMCs or a T cell subset sorted from them (not recorded which). The TCR was taken from an adult woman who had mild COVID-19 (a few samples of this study predate the infection). Cell type and time point are not known. The V and J genes are TRBV4-1 and TRBJ2-7; 8 nucleotides match TRBD1. The CDR3 sequence: CASSQLGIRDRSYEQYF. The DNA of the CDR3 is TGCGCCAGCAGCCAACTCGGAATCCGGGACAGGTCCTACGAGCAGTACTTC.